The clone carrying this T cell receptor beta chain came up a few times. These data are taken from a study of spatial heterogeneity in lung cancer. The time point was: sample taken at primary tumor resection. Each CDR3 protein gets one entry after TCRdb re-called the 5' RACE reads with MiXCR. The sample records about 39,000 distinct CDR3 sequences, 3% to 3.5% being singletons. The CDR3 loop spans 11 amino acids. The germline gives CDR1 SNHLY, CDR2 FYNNEI. V lost 6 bases and J 7 bases, leaving 9 bases between the germline ends. This rearrangement joins TRBV2 to TRBJ2-5; D uncertain. Material: normal lung tissue next to the tumor, obtained at surgery. The TCR originated in a male donor with early-stage non-small cell lung cancer. The CDR3 bases are TGTGCCAGCAGCCCTGTAGGGACCCAGTACTTC. This translates into CASSPVGTQYF.